A single T cell receptor beta chain is shown here with its context. TCR beta CDR3 regions were amplified from RNA. When the TCR CDR3 underwent first-round RT-PCR, the HTBI primer set was used. One entry per CDR3 protein, called by TCRdb with MiXCR from the multiplex PCR reads. The data hold about 610,000 distinct CDR3 sequences, with around 15% observed a single time. The data are from a study of T cells in Graves' hyperthyroidism and ophthalmopathy. CDR1 DFQATT and CDR2 SNEGSKA come from the germline V gene (reference sequence). This CDR3 is 16 amino acids long. The J segment lost 7 bases and the V segment lost 3 bases, leaving 12 bases of the junction unmatched.

The chain couples TRBV20-1 to TRBJ1-1; 12 positions match TRBD1. The sample taken for sequencing was blood. The clonotype originates from a woman aged 40 to 50 with Graves' ophthalmopathy. CDR3 loop: CSAREPGQGAPGEAFF. The DNA for the CDR3 is TGCAGTGCTAGGGAACCGGGACAGGGGGCGCCGGGTGAAGCTTTCTTT.